This T cell receptor (beta chain) is from a study of shared clonotypes between healthy human individuals. Study-level findings and limits: Generally, naive subsets (rather than memory subsets) showed larger estimated richness.

Investigators divided CD4+ cells into CD45RA+ naive and CD45RA-negative memory subsets. For this clone: Its antigen is unknown.

Per the authors' pipeline: Filtering differed for immunoSEQ, which gave only junction sequences without quality scores. The method was immunoSEQ multiplex PCR; TCRdb's version includes in-frame clones alone and lacks a portion of them. V, J and clone size are taken as reported in that table, and D and trimming were inferred from the DNA itself. The sample lists about 2.4 million clones; over 85% were seen once. The receptor's source is a man between 18 and 29 years old in good health. Some clones in this sample may be carry-over from other donors' samples. The source material was naive CD4+ T cells from PBMCs. This sample's subset: CD45RA+ positively selected.

CDR3 DNA sequence: TGTGCCAGCAGTCCGCGCCACTCTGGAAACACCATATATTTT. Protein sequence: CASSPRHSGNTIYF. The rearrangement uses TRBV9 and TRBJ1-3; unclear D gene. Germline V gene lookup returns CDR1 SGDLS and CDR2 YYNGEE. With 5 bases removed from V and 0 bases from J, the gap between germline ends came to 9 bases. The length of the CDR3 is 14 residues.